This TCR beta chain was observed in a study of T-cell memory formation after mild COVID-19. For the study at large: Across donors, TCR clusters were largely donor specific. The study's findings and limits: The CD4+ clones that contracted clustered mainly within CM and EM, and the CD8+ clones concentrated in EMRA.

For this clonotype: Its specificity is unknown.

Constant-segment primers and 5'RACE yielded cDNA libraries for TCR alpha and TCR beta, each carrying sample barcodes and UMIs. TCRdb re-called the 5' RACE reads through MiXCR, storing one row per CDR3 protein. The sample has around 150,000 distinct CDR3 sequences, around a third seen once. This CDR3 has 16 amino acids. The germline gives CDR1 DFQATT, CDR2 SNEGSKA (reference sequence). Trimming cost V 1 base and J 4 bases, with 17 bases left between them. This chain connects TRBV20-1 to TRBJ1-5; tentative D call: TRBD1 (6 bases). What was sequenced was PBMCs or a T cell subset sorted from them (not recorded which). The clonotype was recovered from an adult woman who had mild COVID-19 (a few samples of this study predate the infection). Cell type and time point are not known. The CDR3 DNA is TGCAGTGCTAGAGTCGAGAGTAGGACAGTTAATCAGCCCCAGCATTTT. Translation gives CSARVESRTVNQPQHF.